The rows below give T cell receptor beta chains drawn from one sample of a study of cytomegalovirus exposure and HLA in healthy donors. TCRdb's table, derived via immunoSEQ multiplex PCR, lists solely in-frame clones and lacks some. With about 77,000 clones in the sample, the ten largest clones hold roughly an eighth. Sample: PBMCs. Receptor source: a man aged 50-60 years in good health and CMV-seropositive. Each CDR3 is given with its conserved first and last residue. D genes are given only for firm matches. A row's size may be missing; if present it is once, few, many or a size class.

D gene	clone size	V gene	J gene	CDR3 protein	CDR3 DNA
-	-	TRBV5-1	TRBJ2-5	CASSLAPRGETQYF	TGCGCCAGCAGCCTCGCCCCCCGGGGGGAGACCCAGTACTTC
TRBD2	-	TRBV27	TRBJ2-7	CASNPVAGGPSYEQYF	TGTGCCAGCAATCCGGTAGCGGGAGGGCCTTCCTACGAGCAGTACTTC
-	-	TRBV5-6	TRBJ1-6	CASSLRINSPLHF	TGTGCCAGCAGCTTGCGTATTAATTCACCCCTCCACTTT
-	-	TRBV5-1	TRBJ2-3	CASAESRVTDTQYF	TGCGCCAGCGCCGAATCGAGGGTGACAGATACGCAGTATTTT
-	-	TRBV6-1	TRBJ1-2	CASSESGSGVPYGYTF	TGTGCCAGCAGTGAATCTGGGTCAGGGGTTCCCTATGGCTACACCTTC
-	-	TRBV5-1	TRBJ1-1	CATGERGGTEAFF	TGCGCCACGGGGGAGAGGGGCGGCACTGAAGCTTTCTTT
-	-	TRBV6-1	TRBJ2-7	CASSDQPTGWSYEQYF	TGTGCCAGCAGTGACCAACCGACAGGTTGGTCCTACGAGCAGTACTTC
-	-	TRBV9	TRBJ1-6	CASSVGTADDSPLHF	TGTGCCAGCAGCGTAGGCACAGCCGATGATTCACCCCTCCACTTT
TRBD1	-	TRBV4-2	TRBJ2-2	CAPSLAPGGRLNTGELFF	TGTGCCCCCAGCCTAGCCCCAGGGGGACGGCTAAACACCGGGGAGCTGTTTTTT
-	medium-sized	TRBV2	TRBJ1-2	CASSLWSGGSVYGYTF	TGTGCCAGCAGCCTTTGGAGCGGGGGATCCGTCTATGGCTACACCTTC
TRBD2	-	TRBV9	TRBJ2-7	CASSQGLADTYEQYF	TGTGCCAGCAGCCAAGGACTAGCGGATACCTACGAGCAGTACTTC
-	-	TRBV27	TRBJ2-6	CASSLYNPGANVLTF	TGTGCCAGCAGTTTATACAATCCCGGGGCCAACGTCCTGACTTTC
-	-	TRBV5-1	TRBJ2-3	CASSLRLSRRSENTQYF	TGCGCCAGCAGCTTGCGCCTTTCACGGAGGAGTGAAAATACGCAGTATTTT
TRBD1	-	TRBV18	TRBJ1-5	CASSSGQVGSNQPQHF	TGTGCCAGCTCTTCCGGACAGGTTGGTAGCAATCAGCCCCAGCATTTT
-	-	TRBV9	TRBJ1-2	CASSVGDTGTSYGYTF	TGTGCCAGCAGCGTAGGGGACACGGGGACAAGCTATGGCTACACCTTC
TRBD2	-	TRBV5-1	TRBJ2-3	CASSLSASLAGVGDTQYF	TGCGCCAGCAGCTTATCAGCCTCGCTAGCGGGAGTTGGAGATACGCAGTATTTT
TRBD1	-	TRBV7-9	TRBJ2-3	CASSLRGQSTDTQYF	TGTGCCAGCAGCTTAAGGGGGCAGAGCACAGATACGCAGTATTTT
TRBD1	-	TRBV28	TRBJ1-5	CASSPPTGQGKNQPQHF	TGTGCCAGCAGTCCACCAACGGGACAGGGAAAAAATCAGCCCCAGCATTTT
-	-	TRBV27	TRBJ1-4	CASSLEGGVNEKLFF	TGTGCCAGCAGTTTAGAGGGAGGGGTGAATGAAAAACTGTTTTTT
-	-	TRBV7-9	TRBJ1-2	CASSFAGDTAANYGYTF	TGTGCCAGCAGCTTTGCTGGTGACACGGCAGCTAACTATGGCTACACCTTC
TRBD1	-	TRBV11-3	TRBJ1-1	CASSPGTGDTEAFF	TGTGCCAGCAGCCCCGGGACAGGGGATACTGAAGCTTTCTTT
TRBD1	-	TRBV2	TRBJ1-1	CASRNDRGGEAFF	TGTGCCAGCAGGAACGACAGGGGGGGTGAAGCTTTCTTT
-	-	TRBV5-1	TRBJ2-7	CASSLAQGRGEQYF	TGCGCCAGCAGCTTGGCCCAGGGGAGGGGAGAGCAGTACTTC
-	-	TRBV7-3	TRBJ2-3	CASSPRAGTDTQYF	TGTGCCAGCAGCCCGCGGGCCGGCACAGATACGCAGTATTTT
-	-	TRBV7-8	TRBJ1-2	CASSPYRVPLEGYGYTF	TGTGCCAGCAGCCCGTACAGGGTCCCATTAGAGGGGTATGGCTACACCTTC
TRBD1	-	TRBV18	TRBJ1-2	CASSGDRERAYGYTF	TGTGCCAGCTCCGGGGACAGGGAGCGGGCCTATGGCTACACCTTC
TRBD1	-	TRBV18	TRBJ1-2	CASSPSYRGMDGYTF	TGTGCCAGCTCACCATCGTACAGGGGGATGGATGGCTACACCTTC
-	-	TRBV10-2	TRBJ1-5	CATSRGGFSNQPQHF	TGCGCCACCTCGAGGGGAGGGTTTAGCAATCAGCCCCAGCATTTT
-	-	TRBV30	TRBJ2-3	CAWSVGRGAMDTQYF	TGTGCCTGGAGTGTAGGTCGGGGGGCGATGGATACGCAGTATTTT
-	-	TRBV20-1	TRBJ1-1	CSARRNTEAFF	TGCAGTGCTAGGAGGAACACTGAAGCTTTCTTT
TRBD1	-	TRBV5-6	TRBJ2-7	CASSSYGQDYEQYF	TGTGCCAGCAGCTCATACGGACAGGACTACGAGCAGTACTTC
TRBD2	-	TRBV29-1	TRBJ2-3	CSVAGRLRDTQYF	TGCAGCGTAGCGGGACGGTTAAGAGATACGCAGTATTTT
-	-	TRBV4-1	TRBJ1-2	CASSQLSEPGKDYGYTF	TGCGCCAGCAGCCAATTGAGTGAGCCAGGGAAGGACTATGGCTACACCTTC
-	-	TRBV19	TRBJ2-3	CASSIAGETDTQYF	TGTGCCAGTAGTATAGCGGGGGAGACAGATACGCAGTATTTT
-	-	TRBV29-1	TRBJ1-2	CSVEKGGQANYGYTF	TGCAGCGTTGAAAAGGGGGGGCAAGCTAACTATGGCTACACCTTC
-	-	TRBV27	TRBJ1-5	CASSLRGGYQPQHF	TGTGCCAGCAGTTTAAGGGGGGGCTATCAGCCCCAGCATTTT
-	-	TRBV7-3	TRBJ2-2	CASSLKVGSSRTTGELFF	TGTGCCAGCAGCTTAAAGGTCGGGAGTTCTCGAACCACCGGGGAGCTGTTTTTT
-	-	TRBV19	TRBJ1-2	CASSSLTRTGFVGYTF	TGTGCCAGTAGTTCACTCACACGGACGGGATTCGTCGGCTACACCTTC
-	-	TRBV29-1	TRBJ1-5	CSVDRGTNQPQHF	TGCAGCGTTGATAGGGGGACAAATCAGCCCCAGCATTTT
-	-	TRBV2	TRBJ1-2	CASTFNRFADGYTF	TGTGCCAGCACCTTCAACAGATTTGCCGATGGCTACACCTTC
-	-	TRBV7-6	TRBJ2-2	CASSSGVGFTGELFF	TGTGCCAGCAGTAGCGGAGTCGGGTTTACCGGGGAGCTGTTTTTT
TRBD1	-	TRBV18	TRBJ1-1	CASSPLGQANTEAFF	TGTGCCAGCTCACCCCTGGGACAGGCCAACACTGAAGCTTTCTTT
TRBD2	-	TRBV5-1	TRBJ2-3	CASSLDDGRGTDTQYF	TGCGCCAGCAGCTTGGATGACGGGAGGGGCACAGATACGCAGTATTTT
TRBD1	-	TRBV15	TRBJ2-1	CATSDRDRAYNEQFF	TGTGCCACCAGCGACCGGGACAGGGCCTACAATGAGCAGTTCTTC
TRBD2	-	TRBV28	TRBJ2-3	CASSSRGLAGGGTDTQYF	TGTGCCAGCAGTTCCCGAGGGCTAGCGGGAGGGGGCACAGATACGCAGTATTTT